The rows below give T cell receptor beta chains drawn from one sample of a study of cytomegalovirus exposure and HLA in healthy donors. Measured with immunoSEQ multiplex PCR; TCRdb has only the in-frame clones, and not every one. The sample holds more than 95,000 clones, about three quarters seen once. The sequencing input was PBMCs. These receptors all stem from a woman between 55 and 75 years old in good health and CMV-seropositive. Both conserved end residues are trimmed from each CDR3.

v_call: TRBV28; cdr3_aa: ASSLPGQPSGELF
v_call: TRBV6-5; cdr3_aa: ASRQASHTEAF
v_call: TRBV18; cdr3_aa: ASSRTGGSEKLF
v_call: TRBV5-5; cdr3_aa: ASSLAGLGQY
v_call: TRBV29-1; cdr3_aa: SAGQGAGYEQY
v_call: TRBV4-2; cdr3_aa: ASSQDSTGVETQY
v_call: TRBV5-1; cdr3_aa: ASSLGAGYESFYGYT
v_call: TRBV10-2; cdr3_aa: ASSEQQGADTEAF
v_call: TRBV6-6; cdr3_aa: ASRASGGNTEAF
v_call: TRBV6-5; cdr3_aa: ASSYGGVRGTEAF
v_call: TRBV30; cdr3_aa: AWSATPQGENSNQPQH
v_call: TRBV6-5; cdr3_aa: ASSYQDGYT
v_call: TRBV5-4; cdr3_aa: ASSLVGATNYGYT
v_call: TRBV18; cdr3_aa: VSTLGGNYGYT
v_call: TRBV6-1; cdr3_aa: ASRGDIMGSNIQY
v_call: TRBV9; cdr3_aa: ASSPLSSGGLNEQF
v_call: TRBV30; cdr3_aa: AWSVGGTSNQPQH
v_call: TRBV13; cdr3_aa: ASSPWGQYTEAF
v_call: TRBV30; cdr3_aa: AWSRDSTNEKLF
v_call: TRBV5-4; cdr3_aa: ASSSSSGSLSSYEQY
v_call: TRBV19; cdr3_aa: ASSVRHGQTNYGYT